This is a list of T cell receptor beta chains from one sample in a study of monozygotic twins with inflammatory bowel disease. TCRdb reworked the 5' RACE reads into one entry per CDR3 protein, no DNA. The listing contains about 450,000 distinct CDR3 sequences. The sample consisted of blood. Receptors originate from a human donor with ulcerative colitis or Crohn's disease, or a healthy co-twin of an affected twin (not recorded which). Each CDR3 is given with its conserved first and last residue.

j_gene | v_gene | CDR3aa
TRBJ2-1 | TRBV7-3 | CASSLDYSSTSEQFF
TRBJ2-2 | TRBV7-2 | CASSLSGTGGELFF
TRBJ2-2 | TRBV18 | CASSPQETNTGELFF
TRBJ1-1 | TRBV6-6 | CASSYHHQGTEAFF
TRBJ2-7 | TRBV9 | CASSGKPGLAVHEQYF
TRBJ2-4 | TRBV9 | CASSVRRHRSKNIQYF
TRBJ2-3 | TRBV7-2 | CASSTGLNTQYF
TRBJ2-1 | TRBV4-2 | CASSQESSGKGEQFF
TRBJ1-2 | TRBV18 | CASSPPGMADGYTF
TRBJ2-7 | TRBV5-6 | CASSLVGTVNEQYF
TRBJ2-1 | TRBV3-1 | CASGDKSSYNEQFF